These 32 T cell receptor beta chains share one sample of origin, sequenced in a study of a mutant IDH1 vaccine in newly diagnosed glioma. TCRdb's table, derived via immunoSEQ multiplex PCR, lists solely in-frame clones and lacks some. The sample contains around 54,000 clones, roughly 87% of which appear only once. Which antigens these TCRs recognize remains unknown. Time point denoted: week 47, end of study. What each vaccine dose contained was 300 ug of mutant IDH1 20-mer peptide, accompanied by topical imiquimod. The source material was PBMCs, sampled from a glioma patient whose treatment included an IDH1 peptide vaccine. The receptors originated from a woman between 45 and 60 years old with glioma.

J is TRBJ2-7 and V is TRBV5-6, with D hard to call. CDR1 is SGHDT, CDR2 YYEEEE, per germline. Trimming stripped 1 base from V and 3 bases from J, with 5 bases between. The CDR3 has 12 amino acids. The CDR3 sequence: CASSLSDYEQYF. CDR3 bases: TGTGCCAGCAGCTTGTCAGACTACGAGCAGTACTTC.

This clone was recorded once. The gene calls are TRBV19 and TRBJ2-1; TRBD1 might be the D (6 bases). Germline CDR1 LNHDA, CDR2 SQIVND (reference sequence). The CDR3 covers 14 residues. V lost 5 bases, J lost 5 bases, and 13 bases lay in between. This chain's CDR3 is CASSPWTADNEQFF. The CDR3, as DNA: TGTGCCAGTAGTCCTTGGACAGCAGACAATGAGCAGTTCTTC. The entire variable domain, with the rest obtained from reference TRBV19 and TRBJ2-1, is as follows: DGGITQSPKYLFRKEGQNVTLSCEQNLNHDAMYWYRQDPGQGLRLIYYSQIVNDFQKGDIAEGYSVSREKKESFPLTVTSAQKNPTAFYLCASSPWTADNEQFFGPGTRLTVL.

This chain links TRBV9 with TRBJ1-6; 10 bases are shared with TRBD1. The length of the CDR3 is 16 residues. From germline, CDR1 is SGDLS and CDR2 YYNGEE. J gave up 5 bases and V 0 bases, and 2 bases lay outside the gene matches. CDR3 nucleotides: TGTGCCAGCAGCGTAGCAGGGACAGGGGATAATTCACCCCTCCACTTT. This encodes CASSVAGTGDNSPLHF.

The chain combines TRBV30 with TRBJ2-7, with D unclear. Deletions cut 0 bases from V and 7 bases from J, with 13 bases between. The germline CDR1 and CDR2 sequences are GTSNPN and SVGIG (reference sequence). The CDR3 consists of 13 residues. The chain's CDR3 is CAWSVNLATEQYF. In nucleotides, the CDR3 is TGTGCCTGGAGTGTAAATCTTGCTACGGAGCAGTACTTC.

This clone occurred a few times. The rearrangement joins TRBV18 to TRBJ1-1; D not resolved. The germline V and J ends were trimmed by 1 base and 0 bases, with 6 bases remaining between them. The CDR3 has 14 residues. Germline V gene data show CDR1 as KGHSH and CDR2 as LQKENI. The CDR3 DNA is TGTGCCAGCTCACCACAGGGATTGAACACTGAAGCTTTCTTT. This translates into CASSPQGLNTEAFF. Combining the CDR3 with reference TRBV18 and TRBJ1-1 gives the whole variable domain NAGVMQNPRHLVRRRGQEARLRCSPMKGHSHVYWYRQLPEEGLKFMVYLQKENIIDESGMPKERFSAEFPKEGPSILRIQQVVRGDSAAYFCASSPQGLNTEAFFGQGTRLTVV.

DNA for the CDR3: TGTGCCAGCAGCTTGGATAGCGCTGAAGCTTTCTTT. Its translation: CASSLDSAEAFF. The chain couples TRBV5-6 to TRBJ1-1; D call uncertain. The germline V and J ends were trimmed by 0 bases and 6 bases, with 6 bases remaining between them. Germline V lookup: CDR1 SGHDT, CDR2 YYEEEE. The CDR3 spans 12 residues.

This clone was seen only a few times. The gene calls are TRBV7-2 and TRBJ1-1, with D tentatively TRBD1 (6 bases). From germline, CDR1 is SGHTA and CDR2 FQGNSA. This CDR3 has 16 residues. Deletions cut 1 base from V and 0 bases from J, with 12 bases between. CDR3 in DNA: TGTGCCAGCAGCTTAGGGGCAGGGGCCATGAACACTGAAGCTTTCTTT. Its protein is CASSLGAGAMNTEAFF.

This chain uses TRBV6-1 with TRBJ1-5; the D gene is possibly TRBD1 (6 bases). V was clipped by 0 bases and J by 4 bases, with 16 bases between them. Germline V lookup: CDR1 MNHNS, CDR2 SASEGT. The CDR3 loop spans 17 amino acids. Written as DNA, the CDR3 is TGTGCCAGCAGTGAAGCGCTTGAAAACAGGGTGAATCAGCCCCAGCATTTT. As protein: CASSEALENRVNQPQHF.

This rearrangement joins TRBV19 to TRBJ1-1; no clear D gene. Trimming stripped 4 bases from V and 1 base from J, with 10 bases between. Germline V gene data show CDR1 as LNHDA and CDR2 as SQIVND (reference sequence). This CDR3 contains 14 residues. CDR3 residues: CASSKQWGNTEAFF. The CDR3, as DNA: TGTGCCAGTAGTAAACAGTGGGGGAACACTGAAGCTTTCTTT.

This clone has only one observation. The chain employs TRBV19 and TRBJ1-4, with D unclear. The germline CDR1 and CDR2 sequences are LNHDA and SQIVND (reference sequence). V was pared by 8 bases and J by 0 bases, with 7 bases between. The CDR3 is made up of 13 amino acids. CDR3 coding DNA: TGTGCCAGTGGGCCAGCAACTAATGAAAAACTGTTTTTT. Its protein is CASGPATNEKLFF.

The rearrangement uses TRBV7-9 and TRBJ1-2, with 8 bases fitting TRBD1. Unmatched junction bases numbered 6, after V lost 4 bases and J lost 5 bases. The germline V gene has CDR1 SEHNR and CDR2 FQNEAQ (reference sequence). This CDR3 contains 14 residues. The CDR3, as DNA: TGTGCCAGCAGCTCGGGACAGGAAATTTATGGCTACACCTTC. This gives the protein CASSSGQEIYGYTF.

V is TRBV2 and J is TRBJ1-4, with D maybe TRBD1 (5 bases). Between the trimmed V and J ends, which lost 4 bases and 5 bases, there was a span of 8 bases. In germline, CDR1 is SNHLY, CDR2 FYNNEI. This CDR3 has 13 amino acids. The DNA for the CDR3 is TGTGCCAGCAGTGCAGGGTGGAATGAAAAACTGTTTTTT. As protein: CASSAGWNEKLFF. The variable domain in full, completed from reference TRBV2 and TRBJ1-4, reads EPEVTQTPSHQVTQMGQEVILRCVPISNHLYFYWYRQILGQKVEFLVSFYNNEISEKSEIFDDQFSVERPDGSNFTLKIRSTKLEDSAMYFCASSAGWNEKLFFGSGTQLSVL.

This rearrangement joins TRBV27 to TRBJ2-2; unclear D gene. V shed 3 bases and J shed 6 bases, with 8 bases lying between them. The CDR3 spans 13 residues. The germline V gene encodes CDR1 MNHEY and CDR2 SMNVEV (reference sequence). This CDR3 reads CASSFQRSGELFF. CDR3 coding DNA: TGTGCCAGCAGTTTTCAACGATCCGGGGAGCTGTTTTTT.

The genes are TRBV30 and TRBJ1-3, with 7 positions matching TRBD1. V dropped 2 bases and J dropped 2; count of bases not matched to a gene: 6. CDR3 length equals 15 residues. From germline, CDR1 is GTSNPN and CDR2 SVGIG (reference sequence). DNA of the CDR3: TGTGCCTGGAGTTTTGGGACAGTGGCTGGAAACACCATATATTTT. The encoded protein is CAWSFGTVAGNTIYF.

The V and J genes are TRBV7-2 and TRBJ2-7; D unclear. The ends were cut back, 2 bases at V and 2 bases at J, with 10 bases in the middle. From germline, CDR1 is SGHTA and CDR2 FQGNSA. This CDR3 has 14 amino acids. The CDR3 reads CASSLSPGTYEQYF. Written as DNA, the CDR3 is TGTGCCAGCAGCTTATCTCCAGGAACCTACGAGCAGTACTTC.

The chain couples TRBV18 to TRBJ2-5; D is ambiguous. The CDR3 sequence is 13 residues long. Trimming removed 6 bases from V and 2 bases from J, with 10 bases in between. Germline loops: CDR1 KGHSH, CDR2 LQKENI. DNA for the CDR3: TGTGCCAGCTCTTCGCAGCATCAAGAGACCCAGTACTTC. It codes for CASSSQHQETQYF.

The J gene is TRBJ2-3, the V gene TRBV7-9, with 8 bases aligning to TRBD2. The CDR3 runs to 17 residues. After removal of 0 bases from V and 2 bases from J, the junction contained 7 bases not matched to a gene. Germline loops: CDR1 SEHNR, CDR2 FQNEAQ (reference sequence). This CDR3 reads CASSLAVGGGITDTQYF. CDR3 nucleotide sequence: TGTGCCAGCAGCTTAGCAGTCGGGGGGGGGATCACAGATACGCAGTATTTT.

The chain carries TRBV29-1 and TRBJ1-1, with D possibly TRBD1 on 5 matching bases. V shed 4 bases and J shed 5 bases, with 20 bases lying between them. Germline V CDR1 and CDR2: SQVTM, ANQGSEA. The CDR3 length is 15 residues. The CDR3 bases are TGCAGCGTTGTTTTGGGCCCAGGGCTTAGAACTGAAGCTTTCTTT. This gives the protein CSVVLGPGLRTEAFF.

The rearrangement joins TRBV15 to TRBJ2-1; TRBD1 aligns across 7 bases. The germline V gene has CDR1 LNHNV and CDR2 YYDKDF (reference sequence). V lost 8 bases, J lost 4 bases, and 20 bases stayed unmatched. The CDR3 sequence is 18 residues long. The CDR3 DNA is TGTGCCACCCGGGTCCGGGACAGATCATCTTCGACTTACAATGAGCAGTTCTTC. Translating gives CATRVRDRSSSTYNEQFF.

This clone was seen only a few times. The chain uses TRBV27 and TRBJ1-6, with 7 bases identical to TRBD1. With V trimmed by 6 bases and J by 10 bases, 6 bases remained unmatched. This CDR3 has 13 residues. CDR1 MNHEY and CDR2 SMNVEV come from the germline V gene (reference sequence). The CDR3 loop is CASSTGELSPLHF. CDR3 DNA sequence: TGTGCCAGCAGCACAGGGGAATTATCACCCCTCCACTTT.

The chain joins TRBV11-2 to TRBJ2-1; 9 bases match TRBD1. The CDR3 spans 14 residues. Trimming cost V 5 bases and J 9 bases; bases outside gene matches: 8. The V gene's germline CDR1 is SGHAT and CDR2 FQNNGV. The CDR3 nucleotides are TGTGCCAGCAGCCCTTACGACAGGGGGGGTGAGCAGTTCTTC. Translation: CASSPYDRGGEQFF.

The chain employs TRBV5-6 and TRBJ1-6, with 9 nucleotides matching TRBD1. Germline V gives CDR1 SGHDT, CDR2 YYEEEE. The CDR3 length is 14 residues. V lost 0 bases, J lost 8 bases, and 0 bases stayed unmatched. This chain's CDR3 is CASSLGQGDSPLHF. In DNA form, the CDR3 reads TGTGCCAGCAGCTTGGGACAGGGGGATTCACCCCTCCACTTT.

The genes are TRBV30 and TRBJ1-3; D remains ambiguous. CDR3 size: 13 residues. V was trimmed by 0 bases and J by 2 bases, leaving 5 bases between them. Germline V gene lookup returns CDR1 GTSNPN and CDR2 SVGIG (reference sequence). For the CDR3, the DNA is TGTGCCTGGAGTGTGTTAGCTGGAAACACCATATATTTT. It codes for CAWSVLAGNTIYF.

This chain joins TRBV2 and TRBJ1-2, with 7 bases fitting TRBD1. V was clipped by 1 base and J by 6 bases; unmatched bases: 5. Germline CDR1 is SNHLY and CDR2 is FYNNEI. The CDR3 contains 14 residues. CDR3 sequence (DNA): TGTGCCAGCAGTGAAGGGACAGGACGACATGGCTACACCTTC. Its translation: CASSEGTGRHGYTF.

The gene calls are TRBV9 and TRBJ2-7, with 10 bases fitting TRBD2. There are 15 residues in the CDR3. The germline gives CDR1 SGDLS, CDR2 YYNGEE. V shed 0 bases, J shed 5 bases, and the junction held 5 bases outside the gene matches. The CDR3 nucleotides read TGTGCCAGCAGCGTAGCTGGAGCGGGGGGGAACGAGCAGTACTTC. As protein: CASSVAGAGGNEQYF.

This clone was counted only a few times. The chain's CDR3 is CASSRTSGTGYTF. The CDR3 DNA sequence: TGTGCCAGCAGCCGGACGTCGGGAACTGGCTACACCTTC. The genes are TRBV7-2 and TRBJ1-2; D is uncertain. The germline V gene encodes CDR1 SGHTA and CDR2 FQGNSA. The CDR3 totals 13 residues. Trimming left V 5 bases short and J 7 bases short, with 14 bases between.

Here the CDR3 reads CAGPTRGGDTQYF. The DNA for the CDR3 is TGTGCCGGCCCAACAAGGGGGGGAGATACGCAGTATTTT. The chain carries TRBV6-5 and TRBJ2-3; a possible D gene is TRBD2 (7 bases). This CDR3 region has 13 residues. The V end was cut by 11 bases, the J end by 5 bases, with 17 bases between. In germline, CDR1 is MNHEY, CDR2 SVGAGI.

The V and J genes are TRBV6-5 and TRBJ2-7, with D possibly matching TRBD1 (7 bases). Germline lookup yields CDR1 MNHEY and CDR2 SVGAGI. V lost 2 bases and J 3 bases, leaving 14 bases between the germline ends. CDR3 length: 15 amino acids. This CDR3 is CASSYGGGPNYEQYF. The CDR3 DNA is TGTGCCAGCAGTTACGGAGGGGGCCCTAACTACGAGCAGTACTTC.

This clone was seen only once. The CDR3 loop reads CSVCRDSIMNTEAFF. CDR3 sequence (DNA): TGCAGCGTTTGCCGGGACTCAATTATGAACACTGAAGCTTTCTTT. The chain carries TRBV29-1 and TRBJ1-1; tentatively, D is TRBD1 (5 bases). CDR1 and CDR2 (germline): SQVTM, ANQGSEA. Between the trimmed V and J ends, which lost 5 bases and 0 bases, there was a span of 16 bases. The CDR3 covers 15 residues.

This clone was recorded only once. This rearrangement joins TRBV2 to TRBJ2-1, with D unclear. Germline V gene data show CDR1 as SNHLY and CDR2 as FYNNEI. Between the trimmed V and J ends, which lost 4 bases and 1 base, there was a span of 14 bases. The CDR3 runs to 16 residues. Written as DNA, the CDR3 is TGTGCCAGCAGTGTACGCCTGGCCTTGTCCTACAATGAGCAGTTCTTC. Protein: CASSVRLALSYNEQFF.

The CDR3: CASSVGTRYETQYF. The CDR3 nucleotides are TGTGCCAGCAGCGTTGGGACTAGGTATGAGACCCAGTACTTC. The V gene is TRBV21-1, the J gene TRBJ2-5; TRBD2 is taken as the D call from the table, unchecked against the DNA. TRBV21-1 is a documented pseudogene. This CDR3 region has 14 residues.

CDR3 sequence reads: CASSQDLRGAGTDTQYF. CDR3 sequence (DNA): TGTGCCAGCAGCCAAGATTTGCGGGGGGCCGGCACAGATACGCAGTATTTT. This chain joins TRBV14 and TRBJ2-3; the match to TRBD2 covers 8 bases. Germline lookup yields CDR1 SGHDN and CDR2 FVKESK. The CDR3 covers 17 residues. V shed 0 bases, J shed 1 base, and the junction held 6 bases outside the gene matches.